This T cell receptor beta chain came from a study of cytomegalovirus exposure and HLA in healthy donors. This CDR3 spans 13 amino acids. Germline V gene data show CDR1 as MNHNS and CDR2 as SASEGT. J lost 6 bases, V lost 9 bases, and 11 bases had no gene match. Use of 60 Vbeta and 13 Jbeta primers characterized the PCR. TCRdb keeps only in-frame clones here, not all; method: immunoSEQ multiplex PCR. The data hold around 140,000 clones, with roughly 80% observed a single time. The table lists this clone with a few counts. Material: PBMCs. The J gene is TRBJ2-7, the V gene TRBV6-1; the match to TRBD1 covers 7 bases. The sequence was obtained from a man in his forties in good health and CMV-seronegative. In DNA form, the CDR3 reads TGTGCCAGTCGAACAGGGGCAGCGTCCGAGCAGTACTTC. Encoded protein: CASRTGAASEQYF.